This TCR beta chain was profiled in a study of T cells in Graves' hyperthyroidism and ophthalmopathy. Authors of the study amplified TCR beta CDR3 regions from RNA transcripts. Using the HTBI primer set, a first-round RT-PCR was run on the TCR CDR3. TCRdb called the multiplex PCR reads again in MiXCR, with one record for every CDR3 protein. Among some 460,000 distinct CDR3 sequences, approximately 14% were seen once, and the ten largest hold over 7.5%. This clonotype was recorded many times. CDR3 length: 16 residues. Trimming pared 4 bases from V and 0 bases from J, leaving 13 bases between. Germline V lookup: CDR1 SEHNR, CDR2 FQNEAQ (reference sequence).

The sample was blood. The chain recombines TRBV7-9 with TRBJ2-1, with D possibly being TRBD2 (6 bases). This TCR derives from a woman younger than 30 with Graves' hyperthyroidism. CDR3 protein: CASSYFRGSSYNEQFF. DNA for the CDR3: TGTGCCAGCAGCTATTTCCGGGGGAGCTCCTACAATGAGCAGTTCTTC.